The following is a TCR beta chain sequence with its context. No antigen is known for it. The data derive from a study of T cells in localized non-small cell lung cancer. Notes on the study in general: Adjacent uninvolved lung tissue had the highest T cell clonality, exceeding tumor. Among blood samples, higher T cell density accompanied longer overall survival. Adjacent lung had a median approximately 57 of the 100 largest tumor clones.

Only in-frame clones appear in the TCRdb table, and some are missing; sequencing was by immunoSEQ multiplex PCR. The sample lists more than 25,000 clones, 80% to 90% seen once, with 10% in the top ten. Germline V gene data show CDR1 as SNHLY and CDR2 as FYNNEI. CDR3 size: 13 residues. The ends lost 8 bases at V and 6 bases at J; junction bases unmatched: 7. The sequences come from peripheral blood, collected before any cancer treatment. The V gene is TRBV2, the J gene TRBJ2-7; 10 nucleotides match TRBD1. The origin of this receptor is a woman between 35 and 75 years old with stage I lung adenocarcinoma. The CDR3 DNA is TGTGCCAGCCGAGACAGGGGGCGTCTCGAGCAGTACTTC. Its protein is CASRDRGRLEQYF.